The 28 T cell receptor beta chains presented below share a single source sample, sequenced in a study of blood T cell repertoires in COVID-19. The data were produced by immunoSEQ multiplex PCR, yet TCRdb's version contains in-frame clones alone and is incomplete. Among over 100,000 clones, roughly 79% were seen once, and the ten largest hold 8% to 9.5%. The sample taken for sequencing was peripheral blood. The receptors derive from a woman aged 55-75 years with active or convalescent COVID-19.

CDR3 in DNA: TGTGCCAGCAGCTTAGCCCGGGGGGCTAGGGCTGAAGCTTTCTTT. It yields the protein CASSLARGARAEAFF. The V gene is TRBV7-9, the J gene TRBJ1-1; D is possibly TRBD1 (6 bases). With 0 bases removed from V and 6 bases from J, the gap between germline ends came to 14 bases. The CDR3 covers 15 residues. Germline CDR1 reads SEHNR; CDR2 reads FQNEAQ (reference sequence). Full variable domain (outside the CDR3, taken from reference TRBV7-9 and TRBJ1-1): DTGVSQNPRHKITKRGQNVTFRCDPISEHNRLYWYRQTLGQGPEFLTYFQNEAQLEKSRLLSDRFSAERPKGSFSTLEIQRTEQGDSAMYLCASSLARGARAEAFFGQGTRLTVV.

In DNA form, the CDR3 reads TGTGCCAGCAGCTTGGGCTTTATGGGAGACACCGGGGAGCTGTTTTTT. Amino acid sequence: CASSLGFMGDTGELFF. This rearrangement joins TRBV11-3 to TRBJ2-2; D may be TRBD2 (5 bases). This CDR3 has 16 residues. From germline, CDR1 is SGHNT and CDR2 YENEEA. Trimming took off 3 bases at V and 3 bases at J, with 14 bases between the two ends.

V and J are TRBV28 and TRBJ2-3; perhaps TRBD2 as D (5 bases). The CDR3 is 14 residues long. The germline CDR1 and CDR2 sequences are MDHEN and SYDVKM. Trimming left V 5 bases short and J 1 base short, with 10 bases between. The CDR3 nucleotides are TGTGCCAGCAGTGCATACGGGGGCACAGATACGCAGTATTTT. The encoded protein is CASSAYGGTDTQYF.

This clone occurred once. This sequence joins TRBV19 and TRBJ2-2, with 7 bases lining up with TRBD1. V gave up 3 bases and J gave up 5 bases; unmatched junction bases: 3. The CDR3 contains 14 residues. Germline V gene sequence: CDR1 LNHDA, CDR2 SQIVND (reference sequence). Here the CDR3 DNA reads TGTGCCAGTAGTATCCAGGGGGTAACCGGGGAGCTGTTTTTT. Its translation: CASSIQGVTGELFF.

The chain employs TRBV2 and TRBJ2-2; 7 bases match TRBD2. The CDR3 has 14 residues. J lost 4 bases, V lost 9 bases, and 8 bases had no gene match. CDR1 SNHLY and CDR2 FYNNEI come from the germline V gene. The CDR3 reads CASMSGMSTGELFF. In nucleotides, the CDR3 is TGTGCCAGTATGAGCGGGATGAGCACCGGGGAGCTGTTTTTT.

J is TRBJ2-1 and V is TRBV6-5; tentative D call: TRBD1 (5 bases). The length of the CDR3 is 15 residues. Germline CDR1 MNHEY, CDR2 SVGAGI. V shed 3 bases and J shed 5 bases, with 14 bases lying between them. The CDR3 nucleotides read TGTGCCAGCAGTTATGGGGCTTTAATAAACAATGAGCAGTTCTTC. Its translation: CASSYGALINNEQFF.

The V gene is TRBV5-4, the J gene TRBJ1-2, with TRBD1 matching 7 bases. The length of the CDR3 is 15 residues. V was pared by 1 base and J by 7 bases, with 10 bases of the junction left unmatched. CDR1 and CDR2 (germline): SGHNT, YYREEE (reference sequence). Here the CDR3 reads CASSLKQGESSGYTF. DNA for the CDR3: TGTGCCAGCAGCTTGAAGCAGGGGGAAAGCTCTGGCTACACCTTC.

This clone was recorded a few times. The chain carries TRBV5-4 and TRBJ1-1; tentatively, D is TRBD1 (5 bases). Germline V CDR1 and CDR2: SGHNT, YYREEE (reference sequence). CDR3 length: 18 amino acids. Trimming pared 4 bases from V and 4 bases from J, leaving 26 bases between. The DNA of the CDR3 is TGTGCCAGCAGCCGGGGGGTTACAGGTCGGCCGGGTGGCACTGAAGCTTTCTTT. This codes for CASSRGVTGRPGGTEAFF.

V usage is TRBV18 and J usage is TRBJ1-1; TRBD1 matches at 8 bases. The CDR3 runs to 15 residues. Per germline, CDR1 KGHSH and CDR2 LQKENI. After removal of 2 bases from V and 7 bases from J, the junction contained 9 bases not matched to a gene. For the CDR3, the DNA is TGTGCCAGCTCACCAAGTCCCGGGACAGGTAGTGAAGCTTTCTTT. Protein product: CASSPSPGTGSEAFF.

This chain uses TRBV6-5 with TRBJ1-1, with D maybe TRBD1 (6 bases). V gave up 0 bases and J gave up 5 bases, with 10 bases separating them. The V gene's germline CDR1 is MNHEY and CDR2 SVGAGI. The CDR3 is 14 amino acids. The CDR3 sequence: CASSYSGQGTEAFF. CDR3 in DNA: TGTGCCAGCAGTTACTCGGGGCAGGGGACTGAAGCTTTCTTT.

The CDR3 is CASSDLAPSYNEQFF. In nucleotides, the CDR3 is TGTGCCAGTAGTGATCTCGCGCCATCCTACAATGAGCAGTTCTTC. This chain links TRBV19 with TRBJ2-1; D unresolved. Trimming removed 5 bases from V and 1 base from J, with 12 bases in between. The CDR3 is 15 amino acids. The V gene's germline CDR1 is LNHDA and CDR2 SQIVND (reference sequence).

The J gene is TRBJ2-7, the V gene TRBV21-1; the table's D call TRBD1 went unverified against the DNA. TRBV21-1 is classified as a pseudogene. This CDR3 region has 15 residues. The CDR3 protein is CASSLRRQGHYEQYF. The CDR3 DNA reads as TGTGCCAGCAGCCTCAGGAGACAGGGACACTACGAGCAGTACTTC.

J is TRBJ1-3 and V is TRBV5-6; 9 bases fit TRBD1. The CDR3 totals 17 residues. Germline V gene sequence: CDR1 SGHDT, CDR2 YYEEEE. J was trimmed by 7 bases and V by 3 bases; bases with no gene match: 14. The CDR3 bases are TGTGCCAGCAGCTGGACCGAAAAACAGGGGGCCAGGAACACCATATATTTT. This codes for CASSWTEKQGARNTIYF. The full variable domain, with the rest looked up from reference TRBV5-6 and TRBJ1-3, is DAGVTQSPTHLIKTRGQQVTLRCSPKSGHDTVSWYQQALGQGPQFIFQYYEEEERQRGNFPDRFSGHQFPNYSSELNVNALLLGDSALYLCASSWTEKQGARNTIYFGEGSWLTVV.

J is TRBJ1-1 and V is TRBV24-1, with D possibly TRBD1 on 5 matching bases. V lost 7 bases and J lost 4, with 12 bases in between. The germline V gene encodes CDR1 KGHDR and CDR2 SFDVKD. CDR3 length equals 13 residues. CDR3 protein: CATSPGKGTEAFF. The CDR3 bases are TGTGCCACCAGCCCAGGGAAGGGCACTGAAGCTTTCTTT.

The J gene is TRBJ2-1, the V gene TRBV7-2; 10 bases agree with TRBD2. Per the germline V gene, CDR1 is SGHTA and CDR2 is FQGNSA. There are 16 residues in the CDR3. J lost 6 bases, V lost 2 bases, and 7 bases had no gene match. CDR3 in DNA: TGTGCCAGCAGCTTATCTACTAGCGGGATTCTCAATGAGCAGTTCTTC. Encoded protein: CASSLSTSGILNEQFF.

J is TRBJ2-3 and V is TRBV3-1 (or the pseudogene TRBV3-2), with no clear D. The CDR3 length is 14 residues. Germline loops: CDR1 LGHDT, CDR2 YNNKEL (reference sequence). V was pared by 2 bases and J by 0 bases, with 6 bases between. The CDR3 region has the DNA TGTGCCAGCAGCCAATCCCAGAGCACAGATACGCAGTATTTT. Protein: CASSQSQSTDTQYF.

The chain couples TRBV6-6 to TRBJ1-4; D ambiguous. The CDR3 contains 15 residues. Germline V gene lookup returns CDR1 MNHNY and CDR2 SVGAGI (reference sequence). The ends were cut back, 2 bases at V and 0 bases at J, with 7 bases in the middle. Here the CDR3 DNA reads TGTGCCAGCAGTTACGGCGGGACAACTAATGAAAAACTGTTTTTT. It translates to CASSYGGTTNEKLFF.

The gene calls are TRBV15 and TRBJ1-6, with unresolved D. V lost 3 bases to trimming and J lost 8 bases, with 8 bases between them. This CDR3 contains 13 residues. The germline gives CDR1 LNHNV, CDR2 YYDKDF (reference sequence). The CDR3 region is CATSSRRDSPLHF. CDR3 sequence (DNA): TGTGCCACCAGCAGCCGGCGGGATTCACCCCTCCACTTT.

V is TRBV30 and J is TRBJ1-2; D might be TRBD1 (5 bases). This CDR3 is built from 12 residues. Germline V gene sequence: CDR1 GTSNPN, CDR2 SVGIG (reference sequence). Trimming cost V 5 bases and J 4 bases, with 11 bases left between them. CDR3 sequence: CAWEDTVYGYTF. CDR3 nucleotide sequence: TGTGCCTGGGAGGACACCGTCTATGGCTACACCTTC.

This clone has just one count. V and J are TRBV10-3 and TRBJ2-1; possible D gene TRBD2, 5 bases. Trimming took off 6 bases at V and 1 base at J, with 13 bases between the two ends. The V gene's germline CDR1 is ENHRY and CDR2 SYGVKD. CDR3 size: 15 residues. The CDR3 loop is CAIRPEGISYNEQFF. The CDR3 DNA sequence: TGTGCCATCAGACCTGAGGGTATATCCTACAATGAGCAGTTCTTC.

The chain couples TRBV4-3 to TRBJ2-5, with D hard to call. Germline V lookup: CDR1 LGHNA, CDR2 YSLEER. Trimming took 0 bases from V and 5 from J, leaving 10 bases between them. The CDR3 extends over 14 amino acids. As DNA, the CDR3 is TGCGCCAGCAGCCAAGATCGGGTCCGGGAGACCCAGTACTTC. Amino acid sequence: CASSQDRVRETQYF.

The CDR3, as DNA: TGTGCCAGCAGTTACGGGGGCGCCAGCACTGAAGCTTTCTTT. Its protein product is CASSYGGASTEAFF. The V call is TRBV6-5, the J call TRBJ1-1; a weak D match, TRBD1 (6 bases). Trimming took off 2 bases at V and 4 bases at J, with 11 bases between the two ends. Germline values: CDR1 MNHEY, CDR2 SVGAGI. This CDR3 region has 14 residues.

The chain combines TRBV20-1 with TRBJ1-4, with 7 positions matching TRBD1. V dropped 6 bases and J dropped 1; count of bases not matched to a gene: 8. The CDR3 consists of 15 residues. Germline lookup yields CDR1 DFQATT and CDR2 SNEGSKA (reference sequence). The CDR3 loop reads CSASRQGGTNEKLFF. CDR3 bases: TGCAGTGCCAGTCGGCAGGGGGGAACTAATGAAAAACTGTTTTTT.

V usage is TRBV28 and J usage is TRBJ1-1, with 9 bases lining up with TRBD1. This CDR3 has 15 residues. Germline trimming cut 5 bases from V and 5 bases from J; bases unmatched to any gene: 9. Germline CDR1 reads MDHEN; CDR2 reads SYDVKM. CDR3 sequence: CASSPPGQGRTEAFF. CDR3 nucleotides: TGTGCCAGCAGTCCCCCGGGACAGGGAAGGACTGAAGCTTTCTTT.

The V gene is TRBV6-5, the J gene TRBJ2-7, with TRBD1 matching 7 bases. The J segment lost 0 bases and the V segment lost 6 bases, leaving 5 bases of the junction unmatched. CDR1 is MNHEY and CDR2 is SVGAGI in the germline V gene. The CDR3 is 14 residues long. The CDR3 bases are TGTGCCAGCAGATCGACAGGGACCTCCTACGAGCAGTACGTC. This codes for CASRSTGTSYEQYV.

The CDR3 nucleotides read TGTGCCAGCAGACTCGCAGCCCTGGCCTCGAGGGACAGGGAAGTGGTCGGGGAGCTGTTTTTT. Amino acids: CASRLAALASRDREVVGELFF. V is TRBV2 and J is TRBJ2-2, with 9 bases matching TRBD1. CDR3 size: 21 residues. J lost 7 bases, V lost 6 bases, and 27 bases had no gene match. CDR1 is SNHLY and CDR2 is FYNNEI in the germline V gene.

This clone was seen a few times. The chain couples TRBV7-6 to TRBJ1-6; the D gene is possibly TRBD1 (5 bases). The CDR3 runs to 15 residues. V lost 1 base to trimming and J lost 6 bases, with 10 bases between them. CDR1 and CDR2 (germline): SGHVS, FNYEAQ. Here the CDR3 DNA reads TGTGCCAGCAGCTTAGAGGGAGGGGCTAATTCACCCCTCCACTTT. Its translation is CASSLEGGANSPLHF.

This sequence joins TRBV3-1 (or the pseudogene TRBV3-2) and TRBJ2-5; possible D gene TRBD1, 6 bases. Germline lookup yields CDR1 LGHDT and CDR2 YNNKEL (reference sequence). There are 17 residues in the CDR3. V was pared by 0 bases and J by 5 bases, with 19 bases between. CDR3: CASSQEAWGLVGETQYF. The CDR3 DNA follows: TGTGCCAGCAGCCAAGAGGCGTGGGGGCTTGTTGGGGAGACCCAGTACTTC.